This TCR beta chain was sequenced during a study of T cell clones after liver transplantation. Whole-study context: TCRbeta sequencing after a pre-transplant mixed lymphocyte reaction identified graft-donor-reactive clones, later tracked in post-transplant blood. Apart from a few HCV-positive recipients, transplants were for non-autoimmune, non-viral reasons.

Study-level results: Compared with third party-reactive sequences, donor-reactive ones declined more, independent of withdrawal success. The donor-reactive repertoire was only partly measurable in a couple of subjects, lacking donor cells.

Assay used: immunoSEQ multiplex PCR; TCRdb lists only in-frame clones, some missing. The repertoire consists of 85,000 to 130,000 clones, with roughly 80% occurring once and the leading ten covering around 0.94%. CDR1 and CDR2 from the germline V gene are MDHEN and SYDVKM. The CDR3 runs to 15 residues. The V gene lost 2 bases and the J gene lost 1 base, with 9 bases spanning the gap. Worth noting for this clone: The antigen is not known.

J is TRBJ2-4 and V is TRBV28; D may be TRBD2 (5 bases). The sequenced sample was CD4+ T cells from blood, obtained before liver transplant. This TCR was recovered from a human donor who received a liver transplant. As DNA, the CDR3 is TGTGCCAGCAGTTTACTTGGGGAGGCCAAAAACATTCAGTACTTC. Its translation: CASSLLGEAKNIQYF.